The clone carrying this T cell receptor beta chain was detected only a few times. Its antigen is not known. CDR1 is MNHEY and CDR2 is SVGAGI in the germline V gene. CDR3 length equals 14 residues. With 0 bases removed from V and 6 bases from J, the gap between germline ends came to 9 bases. TCRdb fed the 5' RACE reads into MiXCR, producing one record per CDR3 protein. The sample yields about 320,000 distinct CDR3 sequences, around 4.3% seen once. This sample was taken from a study of T cells after yellow fever vaccination. Whole-study findings and limits: The study noted that FACS-sorted repertoires could contain abundant clonotypes contaminating from the bulk population. At around 96% for CD4 and approximately 89% for CD8, most primary-vaccination clones showed up again after the booster.

The receptor comes from a man younger than 35 who received the YFV17D yellow fever vaccine. The rearrangement joins TRBV6-5 to TRBJ2-4; possibly TRBD2 for D (7 bases). This sample comprised PBMCs, obtained 15 days after the yellow fever booster vaccination. CDR3 DNA: TGTGCCAGCAGTTACTCCGGGGGGCCAAACATTCAGTACTTC. Its protein product is CASSYSGGPNIQYF.